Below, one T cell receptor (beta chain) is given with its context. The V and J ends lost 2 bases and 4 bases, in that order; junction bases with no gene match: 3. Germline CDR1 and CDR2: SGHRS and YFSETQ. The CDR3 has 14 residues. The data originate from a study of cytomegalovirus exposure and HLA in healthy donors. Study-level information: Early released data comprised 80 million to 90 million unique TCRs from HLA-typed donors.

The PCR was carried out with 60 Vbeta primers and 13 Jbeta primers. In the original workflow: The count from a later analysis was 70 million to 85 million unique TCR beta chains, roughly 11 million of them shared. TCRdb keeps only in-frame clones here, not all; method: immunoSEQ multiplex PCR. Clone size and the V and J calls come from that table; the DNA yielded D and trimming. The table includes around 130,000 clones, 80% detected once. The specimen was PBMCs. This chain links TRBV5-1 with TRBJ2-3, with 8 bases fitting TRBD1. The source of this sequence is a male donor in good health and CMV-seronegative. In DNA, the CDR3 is TGCGCCAGCAGCTTCGGGACAGGTGCAGATACGCAGTATTTT. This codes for CASSFGTGADTQYF.